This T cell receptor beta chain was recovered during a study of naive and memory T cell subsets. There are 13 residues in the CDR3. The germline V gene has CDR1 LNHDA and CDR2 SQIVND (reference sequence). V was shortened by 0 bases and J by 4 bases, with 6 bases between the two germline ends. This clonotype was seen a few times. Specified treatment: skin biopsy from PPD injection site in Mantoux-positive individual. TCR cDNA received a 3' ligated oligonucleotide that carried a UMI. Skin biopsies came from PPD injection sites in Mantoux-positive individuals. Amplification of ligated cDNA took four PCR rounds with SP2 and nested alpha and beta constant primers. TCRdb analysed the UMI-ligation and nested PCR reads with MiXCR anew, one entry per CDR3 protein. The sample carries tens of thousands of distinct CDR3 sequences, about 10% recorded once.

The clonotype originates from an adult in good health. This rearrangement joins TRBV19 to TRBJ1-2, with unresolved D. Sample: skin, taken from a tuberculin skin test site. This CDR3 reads CASSIDGRYGYTF. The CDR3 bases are TGTGCCAGTAGTATAGATGGCCGCTATGGCTACACCTTC.